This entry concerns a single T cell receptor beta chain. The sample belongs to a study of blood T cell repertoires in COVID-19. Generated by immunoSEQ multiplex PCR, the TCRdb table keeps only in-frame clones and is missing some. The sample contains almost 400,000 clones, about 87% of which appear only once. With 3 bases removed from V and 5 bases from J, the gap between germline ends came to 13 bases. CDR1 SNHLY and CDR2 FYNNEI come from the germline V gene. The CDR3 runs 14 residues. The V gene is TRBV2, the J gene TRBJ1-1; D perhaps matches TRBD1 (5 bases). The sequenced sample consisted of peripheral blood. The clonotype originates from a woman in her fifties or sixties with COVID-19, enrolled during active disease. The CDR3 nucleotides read TGTGCCAGCAGTGACGTTGTGGGGGGGACTGAAGCTTTCTTT. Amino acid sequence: CASSDVVGGTEAFF.